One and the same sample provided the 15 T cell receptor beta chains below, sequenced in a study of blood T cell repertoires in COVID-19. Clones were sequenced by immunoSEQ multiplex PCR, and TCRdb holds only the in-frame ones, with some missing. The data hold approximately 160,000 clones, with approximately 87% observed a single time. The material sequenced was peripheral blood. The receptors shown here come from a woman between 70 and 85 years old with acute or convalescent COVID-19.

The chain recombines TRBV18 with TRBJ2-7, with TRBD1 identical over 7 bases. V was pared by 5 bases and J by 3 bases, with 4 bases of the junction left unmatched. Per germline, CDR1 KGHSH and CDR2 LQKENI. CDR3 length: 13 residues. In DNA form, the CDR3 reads TGTGCCAGCTCAACAGGGGCGGGCTACGAGCAGTACTTC. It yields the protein CASSTGAGYEQYF.

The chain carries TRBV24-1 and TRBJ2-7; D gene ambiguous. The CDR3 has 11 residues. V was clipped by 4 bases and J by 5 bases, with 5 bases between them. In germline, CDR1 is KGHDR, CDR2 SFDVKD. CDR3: CATSDRNEQYF. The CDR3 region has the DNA TGTGCCACCAGTGACAGGAACGAGCAGTACTTC.

This chain's CDR3 is CATSRGSQIAGYGYTF. The CDR3, as DNA: TGTGCCACCAGCAGAGGGTCACAGATAGCGGGCTATGGCTACACCTTC. The chain links TRBV15 to TRBJ1-2; D call uncertain. V was cut by 1 base and J by 4 bases, with 16 bases left in between. The CDR3 covers 16 residues. Germline CDR1 is LNHNV and CDR2 is YYDKDF (reference sequence).

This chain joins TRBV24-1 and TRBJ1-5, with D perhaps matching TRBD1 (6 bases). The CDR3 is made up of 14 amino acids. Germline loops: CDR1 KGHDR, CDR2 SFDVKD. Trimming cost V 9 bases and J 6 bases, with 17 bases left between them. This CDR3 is CATSPGVGTQPQHF. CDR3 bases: TGTGCCACCTCACCAGGGGTGGGTACTCAGCCCCAGCATTTT.

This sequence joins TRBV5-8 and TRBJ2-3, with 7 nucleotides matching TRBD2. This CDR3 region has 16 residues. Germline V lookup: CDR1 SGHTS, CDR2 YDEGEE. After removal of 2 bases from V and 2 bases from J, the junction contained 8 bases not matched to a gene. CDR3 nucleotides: TGTGCCAGCAGCTTTGCGGGAGTGTTGATCACAGATACGCAGTATTTT. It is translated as CASSFAGVLITDTQYF.

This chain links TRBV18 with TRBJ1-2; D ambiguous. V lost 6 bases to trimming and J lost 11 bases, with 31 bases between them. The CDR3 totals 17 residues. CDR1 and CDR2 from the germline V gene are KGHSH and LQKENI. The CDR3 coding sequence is TGTGCCAGCTCGCGTAGCCCCTCAGTCGCGCTGACGGCTGGGTACACCTTC. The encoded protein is CASSRSPSVALTAGYTF.

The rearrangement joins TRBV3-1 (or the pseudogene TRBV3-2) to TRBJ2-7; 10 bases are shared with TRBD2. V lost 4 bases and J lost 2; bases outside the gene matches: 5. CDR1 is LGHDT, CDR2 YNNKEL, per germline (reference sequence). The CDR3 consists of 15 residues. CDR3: CASSPLAGAAYEQYF. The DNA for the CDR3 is TGTGCCAGCAGCCCTCTAGCGGGGGCCGCCTACGAGCAGTACTTC.

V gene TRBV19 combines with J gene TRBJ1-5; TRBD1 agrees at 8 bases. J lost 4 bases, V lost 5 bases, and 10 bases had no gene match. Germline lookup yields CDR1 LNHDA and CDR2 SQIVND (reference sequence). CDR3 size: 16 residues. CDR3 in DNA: TGTGCCAGTAGTCCGCGGACAGGGAAGGCGAATCAGCCCCAGCATTTT. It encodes CASSPRTGKANQPQHF.

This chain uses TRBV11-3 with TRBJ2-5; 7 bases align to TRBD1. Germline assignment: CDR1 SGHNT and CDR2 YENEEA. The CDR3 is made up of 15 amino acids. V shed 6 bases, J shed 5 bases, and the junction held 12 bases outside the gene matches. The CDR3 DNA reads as TGTGCCAGCAGTCCGACACAGGGGCCGGGGGAGACCCAGTACTTC. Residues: CASSPTQGPGETQYF.

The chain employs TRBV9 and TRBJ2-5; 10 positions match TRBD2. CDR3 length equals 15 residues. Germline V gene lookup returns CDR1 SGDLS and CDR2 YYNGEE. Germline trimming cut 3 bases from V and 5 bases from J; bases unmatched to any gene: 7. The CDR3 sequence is CASSEAGGRAETQYF. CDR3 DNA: TGTGCCAGCAGCGAAGCGGGGGGGCGGGCGGAGACCCAGTACTTC.

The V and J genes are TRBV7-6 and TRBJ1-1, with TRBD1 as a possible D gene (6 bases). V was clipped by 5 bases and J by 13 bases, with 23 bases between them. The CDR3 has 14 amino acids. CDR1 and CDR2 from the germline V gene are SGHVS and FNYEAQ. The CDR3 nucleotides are TGTGCCAGCAGCAGAGAAGGGGGGGGACCTTCGGTTTTCTTT. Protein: CASSREGGGPSVFF.

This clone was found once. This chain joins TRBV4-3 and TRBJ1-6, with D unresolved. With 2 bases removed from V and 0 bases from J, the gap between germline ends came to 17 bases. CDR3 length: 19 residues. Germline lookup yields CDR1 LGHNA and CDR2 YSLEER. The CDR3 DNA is TGCGCCAGCAGCCAACGAATAGGGAGCCTGAGCTCCTATAATTCACCCCTCCACTTT. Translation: CASSQRIGSLSSYNSPLHF.

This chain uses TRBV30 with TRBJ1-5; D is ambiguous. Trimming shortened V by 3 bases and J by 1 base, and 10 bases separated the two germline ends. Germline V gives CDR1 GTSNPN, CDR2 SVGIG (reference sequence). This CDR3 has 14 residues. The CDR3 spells CAWSQGLSNQPQHF. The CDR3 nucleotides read TGTGCCTGGAGCCAAGGACTAAGCAATCAGCCCCAGCATTTT.

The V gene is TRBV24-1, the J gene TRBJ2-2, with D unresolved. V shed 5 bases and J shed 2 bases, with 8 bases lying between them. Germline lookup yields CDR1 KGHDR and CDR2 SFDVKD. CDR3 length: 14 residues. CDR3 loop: CATSATANTGELFF. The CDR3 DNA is TGTGCCACCAGTGCCACAGCCAACACCGGGGAGCTGTTTTTT.

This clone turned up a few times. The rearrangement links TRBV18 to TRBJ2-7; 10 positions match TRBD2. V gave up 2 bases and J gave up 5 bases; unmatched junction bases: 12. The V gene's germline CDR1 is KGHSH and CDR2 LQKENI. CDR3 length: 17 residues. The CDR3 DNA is TGTGCCAGCTCACCAGATTTTGTGGGGACTAGCGTTGACGAGCAGTACTTC. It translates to CASSPDFVGTSVDEQYF. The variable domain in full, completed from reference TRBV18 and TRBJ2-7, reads NAGVMQNPRHLVRRRGQEARLRCSPMKGHSHVYWYRQLPEEGLKFMVYLQKENIIDESGMPKERFSAEFPKEGPSILRIQQVVRGDSAAYFCASSPDFVGTSVDEQYFGPGTRLTVT.